The rows below give T cell receptor beta chains drawn from one sample of a study of blood T cells in healthy people across ages. Each CDR3 protein gets one entry after TCRdb re-called the 5' RACE reads with MiXCR. The sample includes hundreds of thousands of distinct CDR3 sequences, 52% of them seen just once. The specimen sequenced was blood. These receptors came from a man between 60 and 75 years old in good health. Each CDR3 is given with its conserved first and last residue. The D gene is left open where the match is weak. Not every row has a clone size; where given, it reads once, few, many or a size class.

v_call: TRBV30
clone_size: .
d_call: .
j_call: TRBJ2-7
cdr3_aa: CAWSRRDGEQYF
cdr3_nt: TGTGCCTGGAGTCGGAGGGACGGCGAGCAGTACTTC

v_call: TRBV5-6
clone_size: .
d_call: .
j_call: TRBJ2-6
cdr3_aa: CASSLAGPNVLTF
cdr3_nt: TGTGCCAGCAGCTTGGCGGGGCCCAACGTCCTGACTTTC

v_call: TRBV11-2
clone_size: few
d_call: TRBD1
j_call: TRBJ1-2
cdr3_aa: CASSSSGRDWDRGGYTF
cdr3_nt: TGTGCCAGCAGCTCCTCCGGACGGGATTGGGACAGAGGTGGCTACACCTTC

v_call: TRBV6-5
clone_size: .
d_call: .
j_call: TRBJ1-3
cdr3_aa: CATKLASGNTIYF
cdr3_nt: TGTGCCACCAAATTAGCCTCTGGAAACACCATATATTTT

v_call: TRBV4-3
clone_size: many
d_call: .
j_call: TRBJ2-1
cdr3_aa: CASSPAVGNNEQFF
cdr3_nt: TGCGCCAGCAGCCCCGCGGTGGGGAACAATGAGCAGTTCTTC

v_call: TRBV20-1
clone_size: .
d_call: TRBD1
j_call: TRBJ2-4
cdr3_aa: CSAILYRGIAKNIQYF
cdr3_nt: TGCAGTGCTATCCTTTACAGGGGTATAGCCAAAAACATTCAGTACTTC

v_call: TRBV29-1
clone_size: .
d_call: .
j_call: TRBJ1-2
cdr3_aa: CSAGTSTNYGYTF
cdr3_nt: TGCAGCGCTGGGACATCTACAAACTATGGCTACACCTTC

v_call: TRBV4-3
clone_size: .
d_call: .
j_call: TRBJ1-5
cdr3_aa: CASSQETFQPQHF
cdr3_nt: TGCGCCAGCAGCCAGGAAACGTTCCAGCCCCAGCATTTT

v_call: TRBV7-2
clone_size: .
d_call: .
j_call: TRBJ2-2
cdr3_aa: CASSLRGTGELFF
cdr3_nt: TGTGCCAGCAGCTTACGAGGCACCGGGGAGCTGTTTTTT

v_call: TRBV5-1
clone_size: few
d_call: .
j_call: TRBJ1-4
cdr3_aa: CASSWDGEKLFF
cdr3_nt: TGCGCCAGCAGCTGGGACGGTGAAAAACTGTTTTTT

v_call: TRBV19
clone_size: .
d_call: TRBD2
j_call: TRBJ2-5
cdr3_aa: CASSPERGGGETQYF
cdr3_nt: TGTGCCAGTAGTCCCGAACGGGGCGGGGGAGAGACCCAGTACTTC

v_call: TRBV7-9
clone_size: .
d_call: TRBD1
j_call: TRBJ2-5
cdr3_aa: CASMILTGGEETQYF
cdr3_nt: TGTGCCAGCATGATCCTCACAGGGGGCGAAGAGACCCAGTACTTC

v_call: TRBV12-3/TRBV12-4
clone_size: .
d_call: .
j_call: TRBJ2-3
cdr3_aa: CASSPGPSSTDTQYF
cdr3_nt: TGTGCCAGCAGTCCCGGACCGTCTAGCACAGATACGCAGTATTTT

v_call: TRBV12-3/TRBV12-4
clone_size: .
d_call: .
j_call: TRBJ2-3
cdr3_aa: CASSCLRAEGQYF
cdr3_nt: TGTGCCAGCAGTTGCCTGAGGGCAGAAGGGCAGTATTTT

v_call: TRBV5-1
clone_size: .
d_call: .
j_call: TRBJ2-3
cdr3_aa: CASSLAMLSMGTDTQYF
cdr3_nt: TGCGCCAGCAGCTTGGCTATGCTCAGTATGGGCACAGATACGCAGTATTTT

v_call: TRBV9
clone_size: .
d_call: .
j_call: TRBJ2-7
cdr3_aa: CASSVDTGSSYEQYF
cdr3_nt: TGTGCCAGCAGCGTAGACACAGGATCCTCCTACGAGCAGTACTTC

v_call: TRBV20-1
clone_size: .
d_call: .
j_call: TRBJ1-1
cdr3_aa: CSAGRGGYTEAFF
cdr3_nt: TGCAGTGCGGGACGGGGGGGTTACACTGAAGCTTTCTTT

v_call: TRBV2
clone_size: .
d_call: TRBD2
j_call: TRBJ2-1
cdr3_aa: CASSEALAGSYNEQFF
cdr3_nt: TGTGCCAGCAGTGAAGCTCTAGCGGGATCCTACAATGAGCAGTTCTTC

v_call: TRBV7-9
clone_size: .
d_call: .
j_call: TRBJ2-1
cdr3_aa: CASSDGTTGNEQFF
cdr3_nt: TGTGCCAGCAGCGATGGGACGACCGGGAATGAGCAGTTCTTC

v_call: TRBV3-1
clone_size: many
d_call: .
j_call: TRBJ2-7
cdr3_aa: CASSRRLPRLDEQYF
cdr3_nt: TGTGCCAGCAGCCGAAGACTTCCTAGACTCGACGAGCAGTACTTC

v_call: TRBV11-3
clone_size: once
d_call: TRBD2
j_call: TRBJ2-1
cdr3_aa: CASSLGGTSGYNEQFF
cdr3_nt: TGTGCCAGCAGCTTAGGGGGGACTAGCGGCTACAATGAGCAGTTCTTC

v_call: TRBV11-2
clone_size: .
d_call: .
j_call: TRBJ2-5
cdr3_aa: CAIPGETQYF
cdr3_nt: TGTGCCATCCCTGGGGAGACCCAGTACTTC

v_call: TRBV27
clone_size: .
d_call: .
j_call: TRBJ2-1
cdr3_aa: CASSRPGNEQFF
cdr3_nt: TGTGCCAGCAGTAGACCGGGGAATGAGCAGTTCTTC

v_call: TRBV7-2
clone_size: .
d_call: .
j_call: TRBJ2-3
cdr3_aa: CASSHGPTAFTQYF
cdr3_nt: TGTGCCAGCAGCCATGGACCCACCGCGTTTACGCAGTATTTT

v_call: TRBV30
clone_size: .
d_call: TRBD1
j_call: TRBJ1-1
cdr3_aa: CAWSVRTGTMNTEAFF
cdr3_nt: TGTGCCTGGAGTGTACGGACAGGGACCATGAACACTGAAGCTTTCTTT

v_call: TRBV20-1
clone_size: .
d_call: .
j_call: TRBJ2-1
cdr3_aa: CSVKGGISSYNEQFF
cdr3_nt: TGCAGTGTAAAGGGGGGGATCAGCTCCTACAATGAGCAGTTCTTC

v_call: TRBV9
clone_size: .
d_call: TRBD2
j_call: TRBJ2-2
cdr3_aa: CASSVPTSGTPGELFF
cdr3_nt: TGTGCCAGCAGCGTACCGACTAGCGGGACCCCCGGGGAGCTGTTTTTT

v_call: TRBV6-2/TRBV6-3
clone_size: few
d_call: .
j_call: TRBJ2-3
cdr3_aa: CASRRSSDTQYF
cdr3_nt: TGTGCCAGCAGGCGTAGTTCAGATACGCAGTATTTT

v_call: TRBV30
clone_size: .
d_call: TRBD2
j_call: TRBJ2-4
cdr3_aa: CAWSDGGADIQYF
cdr3_nt: TGTGCCTGGAGTGACGGGGGGGCGGACATTCAGTACTTC

v_call: TRBV7-2
clone_size: many
d_call: .
j_call: TRBJ1-2
cdr3_aa: CASSLGHQANYGYTF
cdr3_nt: TGTGCCAGCAGCCTGGGACACCAAGCTAACTATGGCTACACCTTC

v_call: TRBV3-1
clone_size: few
d_call: TRBD1
j_call: TRBJ2-7
cdr3_aa: CASSQAGQTYEQYF
cdr3_nt: TGTGCCAGCAGCCAAGCGGGACAGACCTACGAGCAGTACTTC

v_call: TRBV5-6
clone_size: .
d_call: TRBD1
j_call: TRBJ2-1
cdr3_aa: CASSLATDRGAVNEQFF
cdr3_nt: TGTGCCAGCAGCTTGGCCACGGACAGGGGGGCGGTAAATGAGCAGTTCTTC

v_call: TRBV11-2
clone_size: few
d_call: TRBD1
j_call: TRBJ2-7
cdr3_aa: CASSLDFRDRVHEQYF
cdr3_nt: TGTGCCAGCAGCTTAGATTTTAGGGACAGGGTCCACGAGCAGTACTTC

v_call: TRBV20-1
clone_size: .
d_call: .
j_call: TRBJ2-7
cdr3_aa: CSASPAGLSYEQYF
cdr3_nt: TGCAGTGCTAGCCCGGCAGGGTTGTCCTACGAGCAGTACTTC

v_call: TRBV6-2/TRBV6-3
clone_size: .
d_call: TRBD2
j_call: TRBJ2-3
cdr3_aa: CASSRLAGLNTDTQYF
cdr3_nt: TGTGCCAGCAGTCGGCTAGCGGGACTAAACACAGATACGCAGTATTTT

v_call: TRBV20-1
clone_size: few
d_call: .
j_call: TRBJ1-6
cdr3_aa: CSAETWDGTLFNSPLHF
cdr3_nt: TGCAGTGCTGAGACCTGGGACGGAACGTTATTCAATTCACCCCTCCACTTT

v_call: TRBV7-8
clone_size: .
d_call: .
j_call: TRBJ2-7
cdr3_aa: CASSLGAIGGPTYEQYF
cdr3_nt: TGTGCCAGCAGCTTAGGAGCAATCGGGGGACCCACCTACGAGCAGTACTTC

v_call: TRBV5-1
clone_size: .
d_call: TRBD2
j_call: TRBJ2-1
cdr3_aa: CASSVAGTSVDEQFF
cdr3_nt: TGCGCCAGCAGCGTCGCCGGGACTAGTGTCGATGAGCAGTTCTTC

v_call: TRBV6-5
clone_size: .
d_call: TRBD2
j_call: TRBJ2-1
cdr3_aa: CASGLAQTHNEQFF
cdr3_nt: TGTGCCAGCGGACTAGCGCAAACCCACAATGAGCAGTTCTTC

v_call: TRBV7-8
clone_size: .
d_call: TRBD1
j_call: TRBJ2-1
cdr3_aa: CASSFGQGRTYNEQFF
cdr3_nt: TGTGCCAGCAGCTTTGGACAGGGGAGGACCTACAATGAGCAGTTCTTC

v_call: TRBV6-6
clone_size: .
d_call: .
j_call: TRBJ2-7
cdr3_aa: CASSYAPPANEQYF
cdr3_nt: TGTGCCAGCAGTTACGCCCCGCCGGCGAACGAGCAGTACTTC

v_call: TRBV20-1
clone_size: .
d_call: TRBD2
j_call: TRBJ2-1
cdr3_aa: CSATSGRGINEQFF
cdr3_nt: TGCAGTGCTACCAGCGGGAGGGGGATCAATGAGCAGTTCTTC

v_call: TRBV24-1
clone_size: .
d_call: TRBD1
j_call: TRBJ2-7
cdr3_aa: CATSAGGSHEQYF
cdr3_nt: TGTGCCACCAGCGCAGGGGGAAGCCACGAGCAGTACTTC